In its sample, the clone carrying this T cell receptor beta chain was seen many times. The data derive from a study of T-cell memory formation after mild COVID-19. TCRdb ran MiXCR on the 5' RACE reads and lists one entry per CDR3 protein. Among 580,000 or so distinct CDR3 sequences listed, 15% to 20% were seen once. The germline V and J ends were trimmed by 7 bases and 3 bases, with 22 bases remaining between them. This CDR3 has 15 amino acids. Per germline, CDR1 GTSNPN and CDR2 SVGIG (reference sequence). The V call is TRBV30, the J call TRBJ2-7; a possible D gene is TRBD2 (6 bases). The specimen was PBMCs or a T cell subset sorted from them (not recorded which). The clonotype originates from an adult woman who had mild COVID-19 (a few samples of this study predate the infection). Cell type and time point are not known. The CDR3: CAYEPGIGTHYEQYF. As DNA, the CDR3 is TGTGCCTACGAACCGGGGATCGGGACTCACTACGAGCAGTACTTC.